A selection of T cell receptor beta chains follows, all from one sample in a study of post-analysis software for immune sequencing data. TCRdb fed the PCR reads into MiXCR, producing one record per CDR3 protein. The sample yields a few hundred thousand distinct CDR3 sequences, approximately 42% seen once. The sequenced material came from blood. Receptors originate from a girl aged 2 to 9 with multiple sclerosis. Both conserved end residues are part of each CDR3. The D gene is left open where the match is weak. Not all rows give a size; the values are once, few, many and, for expanded clones, a class.

d_gene: TRBD1
abundance: few
v_gene: TRBV12-3/TRBV12-4
j_gene: TRBJ2-3
CDR3nt: TGTGCCAGCAGTTCTCGGACAGGGAAAGCTTATACGCAGTATTTT
CDR3aa: CASSSRTGKAYTQYF

d_gene: TRBD1
abundance: many
v_gene: TRBV4-3
j_gene: TRBJ2-7
CDR3nt: TGCGCCAGCAGCCAAGATAGGACAGGCACCTACGAGCAGTACTTC
CDR3aa: CASSQDRTGTYEQYF

d_gene: .
abundance: few
v_gene: TRBV4-2
j_gene: TRBJ2-5
CDR3nt: TGTGCCAGCAGCCACAGAAGGACACATCAAGAGACCCAGTACTTC
CDR3aa: CASSHRRTHQETQYF

d_gene: .
abundance: .
v_gene: TRBV4-2
j_gene: TRBJ2-1
CDR3nt: TGTGCCAGCAGCCAAGGGGGGGCCGGTGTCTCGGGTGAGCAGTTCTTC
CDR3aa: CASSQGGAGVSGEQFF

d_gene: TRBD2
abundance: .
v_gene: TRBV6-2/TRBV6-3
j_gene: TRBJ2-6
CDR3nt: TGTGCCAGCAGACCACTGCCGGGACTAGCGGGGGGGCCTGGGGCCAACGTCCTGACTTTC
CDR3aa: CASRPLPGLAGGPGANVLTF

d_gene: TRBD1
abundance: .
v_gene: TRBV20-1
j_gene: TRBJ1-6
CDR3nt: TGCAGTGCTAGCGTGACAGGGGCTAGGGGGTCACCCCTCCACTTT
CDR3aa: CSASVTGARGSPLHF

d_gene: .
abundance: .
v_gene: TRBV6-6
j_gene: TRBJ2-2
CDR3nt: TGTGCCAGCAGGGGGGGACCCGGGGAGCTGTTTTTT
CDR3aa: CASRGGPGELFF

d_gene: .
abundance: .
v_gene: TRBV18
j_gene: TRBJ1-2
CDR3nt: TGTGCCAGCTCCCGACCGAACTACAGGGCGGGATATGGCTACACCTTC
CDR3aa: CASSRPNYRAGYGYTF

d_gene: .
abundance: .
v_gene: TRBV28
j_gene: TRBJ2-7
CDR3nt: TGTGCCAGCAGTTCCCCTCCGTTAATAGAGAGAGACTACGAGCAGTACTTC
CDR3aa: CASSSPPLIERDYEQYF

d_gene: TRBD1
abundance: .
v_gene: TRBV28
j_gene: TRBJ2-1
CDR3nt: TGTGCCAGCAGTCCCCCGACAGGGGGGAATGAGCAGTTCTTC
CDR3aa: CASSPPTGGNEQFF

d_gene: .
abundance: .
v_gene: TRBV20-1
j_gene: TRBJ2-5
CDR3nt: TGCAGTGCTAGAGATCTCGGGCTCCCGTACCAAGAGACCCAGTACTTC
CDR3aa: CSARDLGLPYQETQYF

d_gene: TRBD2
abundance: .
v_gene: TRBV7-6
j_gene: TRBJ2-4
CDR3nt: TGTGCCAGCAGCCCCCTGCCCATGCTAGCGGACCTAGCCAAAAACATTCAGTACTTC
CDR3aa: CASSPLPMLADLAKNIQYF

d_gene: .
abundance: .
v_gene: TRBV29-1
j_gene: TRBJ2-7
CDR3nt: TGCAGCGTTGTCCTTTCCTCCGAGCAGTACTTC
CDR3aa: CSVVLSSEQYF

d_gene: .
abundance: many
v_gene: TRBV6-5
j_gene: TRBJ2-5
CDR3nt: TGTGCCAGCAAACCACCCGAAGAGACCCAGTACTTC
CDR3aa: CASKPPEETQYF

d_gene: TRBD1
abundance: few
v_gene: TRBV12-3/TRBV12-4
j_gene: TRBJ1-5
CDR3nt: TGTGCCAGCAGTTTAGGGACAGGTAATCAGCCCCAGCATTTT
CDR3aa: CASSLGTGNQPQHF

d_gene: .
abundance: few
v_gene: TRBV10-3
j_gene: TRBJ2-2
CDR3nt: TGTGCCATCAGTGTACCAGCCGGGGGAGGAACCGGGGAGCTGTTTTTT
CDR3aa: CAISVPAGGGTGELFF

d_gene: .
abundance: few
v_gene: TRBV12-3/TRBV12-4
j_gene: TRBJ1-2
CDR3nt: TGTGCCAGCAGTCCATGGGGACACCCCTATGGCTACACCTTC
CDR3aa: CASSPWGHPYGYTF

d_gene: .
abundance: .
v_gene: TRBV19
j_gene: TRBJ2-1
CDR3nt: TGTGCCAGTAGTACCGACGGGGGCGATGAGCAGTTCTTC
CDR3aa: CASSTDGGDEQFF

d_gene: TRBD2
abundance: .
v_gene: TRBV5-1
j_gene: TRBJ2-5
CDR3nt: TGCGCCAGCAGCGGGACTAGACAACAAGAGACCCAGTACTTC
CDR3aa: CASSGTRQQETQYF

d_gene: .
abundance: .
v_gene: TRBV20-1
j_gene: TRBJ2-7
CDR3nt: TGCAGTGCTAGAGTCCTCCGGGACCAGTCCTACGAGCAGTACTTC
CDR3aa: CSARVLRDQSYEQYF

d_gene: .
abundance: .
v_gene: TRBV11-2
j_gene: TRBJ2-3
CDR3nt: TGTGCCTGCAGCACCGGGACCCGGGGAGCAGATACGCAGTATTTT
CDR3aa: CACSTGTRGADTQYF

d_gene: TRBD1
abundance: .
v_gene: TRBV6-5
j_gene: TRBJ2-7
CDR3nt: TGTGCCAGCGGACCGGGACAGCCACCTTCCTACGAGCAGTACTTC
CDR3aa: CASGPGQPPSYEQYF

d_gene: .
abundance: few
v_gene: TRBV7-2
j_gene: TRBJ1-5
CDR3nt: TGTGCCAGCAGCCTCGGGGGTGCGGCTCCCAATCAGCCCCAGCATTTT
CDR3aa: CASSLGGAAPNQPQHF

d_gene: TRBD1
abundance: few
v_gene: TRBV20-1
j_gene: TRBJ2-1
CDR3nt: TGCAGTGTTGGGACAGGGGTCAATGAGCAGTTCTTC
CDR3aa: CSVGTGVNEQFF

d_gene: .
abundance: .
v_gene: TRBV12-3/TRBV12-4
j_gene: TRBJ2-1
CDR3nt: TGTGCCAGCAGCAACGAATTTGCCGGTTGGCCTTACACCTACAATGAGCAGTTCTTC
CDR3aa: CASSNEFAGWPYTYNEQFF

d_gene: TRBD1
abundance: few
v_gene: TRBV15
j_gene: TRBJ1-2
CDR3nt: TGTGCCACCAGCAGAGATCGGGACAGCGTCTATGGCTACACCTTC
CDR3aa: CATSRDRDSVYGYTF

d_gene: .
abundance: .
v_gene: TRBV15
j_gene: TRBJ2-3
CDR3nt: TGTGCCACCAGCTTCCGGACCCCTAGCACAGATACGCAGTATTTT
CDR3aa: CATSFRTPSTDTQYF

d_gene: .
abundance: .
v_gene: TRBV9
j_gene: TRBJ1-2
CDR3nt: TGTGCCAGCAGCAACGGCCCCCTCGCGGCCCCTAACTATGGCTACACCTTC
CDR3aa: CASSNGPLAAPNYGYTF

d_gene: .
abundance: once
v_gene: TRBV21-1
j_gene: TRBJ2-7
CDR3nt: TGTGCCAGCAGCAAAGTGCCACAGGGGTCGAATTCCTACGAGCAGTACTTC
CDR3aa: CASSKVPQGSNSYEQYF

d_gene: .
abundance: .
v_gene: TRBV5-1
j_gene: TRBJ1-1
CDR3nt: TGCGCCAGCAGCTCCCAGGAGAGTGGGAACACTGAAGCTTTCTTT
CDR3aa: CASSSQESGNTEAFF

d_gene: .
abundance: .
v_gene: TRBV15
j_gene: TRBJ2-1
CDR3nt: TGTGCCACCAGCAGAGAGGCCCACCCACAAGAGACCCAGTTCTTC
CDR3aa: CATSREAHPQETQFF

d_gene: .
abundance: .
v_gene: TRBV6-2/TRBV6-3
j_gene: TRBJ1-4
CDR3nt: TGTGCCAGCAGTTACCCCGGTGAAAAGCTGTTTTTT
CDR3aa: CASSYPGEKLFF

d_gene: .
abundance: .
v_gene: TRBV12-3/TRBV12-4
j_gene: TRBJ2-1
CDR3nt: TGTGCCAGCAGTTTAATCGGCCGCAATGAGCAGTTCTTC
CDR3aa: CASSLIGRNEQFF

d_gene: .
abundance: .
v_gene: TRBV5-1
j_gene: TRBJ2-3
CDR3nt: TGCGCCAGCAGAGGAGAGGGAGGCACAGATACGCAGTATTTT
CDR3aa: CASRGEGGTDTQYF

d_gene: .
abundance: .
v_gene: TRBV6-5
j_gene: TRBJ2-1
CDR3nt: TGTGCCAGCAGTTACTCGAGGGGCCTAGCCCTACCTCCTGGCAATGAGCAGTTCTTC
CDR3aa: CASSYSRGLALPPGNEQFF

d_gene: .
abundance: .
v_gene: TRBV15
j_gene: TRBJ2-5
CDR3nt: TGTGCCACCAGCAGAGATCAGGCCATGTCCCCCCTGGGGACCCAGTACTTC
CDR3aa: CATSRDQAMSPLGTQYF

d_gene: .
abundance: .
v_gene: TRBV7-2
j_gene: TRBJ1-1
CDR3nt: TGTGCCAGCACCCGGGGAAGTAGGGACACTGAAGCTTTCTTT
CDR3aa: CASTRGSRDTEAFF

d_gene: .
abundance: few
v_gene: TRBV5-1
j_gene: TRBJ2-3
CDR3nt: TGCGCCAGCAGCGGGTCCGAGTCCACAGATACGCAGTATTTT
CDR3aa: CASSGSESTDTQYF

d_gene: .
abundance: .
v_gene: TRBV9
j_gene: TRBJ1-1
CDR3nt: TGTGCCAGCAGCGGCGACAGTTCTGAAGCTTTCTTT
CDR3aa: CASSGDSSEAFF

d_gene: .
abundance: .
v_gene: TRBV28
j_gene: TRBJ2-1
CDR3nt: .
CDR3aa: CASSSSAGTEQFF

d_gene: TRBD2
abundance: .
v_gene: TRBV29-1
j_gene: TRBJ2-4
CDR3nt: TGCAGCGTTGAAGGGGGACTAGCGGGAATCAACAAGCAGTACTTC
CDR3aa: CSVEGGLAGINKQYF

d_gene: .
abundance: .
v_gene: TRBV9
j_gene: TRBJ1-2
CDR3nt: TGTGCCAGCAGCGTAGAAGGGGCAAACTCCTATGGCTACACCTTC
CDR3aa: CASSVEGANSYGYTF

d_gene: .
abundance: few
v_gene: TRBV3-1
j_gene: TRBJ1-4
CDR3nt: TGTGCCAGCAGCCAAGAAGGTTACAATGAAAAACTGTTTTTT
CDR3aa: CASSQEGYNEKLFF

d_gene: TRBD2
abundance: few
v_gene: TRBV28
j_gene: TRBJ2-3
CDR3nt: TGTGCCAGCAGGACTAGCGGAGACACAGATACGCAGTATTTT
CDR3aa: CASRTSGDTDTQYF

d_gene: TRBD2
abundance: .
v_gene: TRBV28
j_gene: TRBJ2-1
CDR3nt: TGTGCCAGCAGTGTGACTAGCGGGGGATTCTCCTACAATGAGCAGTTCTTC
CDR3aa: CASSVTSGGFSYNEQFF

d_gene: .
abundance: few
v_gene: TRBV15
j_gene: TRBJ1-6
CDR3nt: TGTGCCACCACCTCATTCCTAGGCCCCAGTTCACCCCTCCACTTT
CDR3aa: CATTSFLGPSSPLHF

d_gene: .
abundance: many
v_gene: TRBV5-1
j_gene: TRBJ2-3
CDR3nt: TGCGCCAGCAGCTTGGACAGTTCCACAGATACGCAGTATTTT
CDR3aa: CASSLDSSTDTQYF

d_gene: .
abundance: .
v_gene: TRBV5-1
j_gene: TRBJ1-2
CDR3nt: TGCGCCAGCGGACCTTCGGGGGTCGGTGGCTACACCTTC
CDR3aa: CASGPSGVGGYTF

d_gene: .
abundance: .
v_gene: TRBV7-8
j_gene: TRBJ2-5
CDR3nt: TGTACCAGCAGCTTGAATTTCGGGGGAGAAGAAGAGACCCAGTACTTC
CDR3aa: CTSSLNFGGEEETQYF

d_gene: TRBD2
abundance: many
v_gene: TRBV9
j_gene: TRBJ2-7
CDR3nt: TGTGCCAGCAGCGCTACTACTAGCGGGCGTTTCTACGAGCAGTACTTC
CDR3aa: CASSATTSGRFYEQYF

d_gene: TRBD2
abundance: .
v_gene: TRBV11-2
j_gene: TRBJ2-2
CDR3nt: TGTGCCAGCAGGACCGGACTAGAACCCGGGGGGCTGTTTTTT
CDR3aa: CASRTGLEPGGLFF

d_gene: TRBD1
abundance: .
v_gene: TRBV11-2
j_gene: TRBJ2-3
CDR3nt: TGTGCCAGCAGCTTCTGGCAGGGGGCGGCAGATACGCAGTATTTT
CDR3aa: CASSFWQGAADTQYF

d_gene: .
abundance: .
v_gene: TRBV9
j_gene: TRBJ2-7
CDR3nt: TGTGCCAGCAGCGTCCGGGACGGAACCTACGAGCAGTACTTC
CDR3aa: CASSVRDGTYEQYF

d_gene: .
abundance: few
v_gene: TRBV7-6
j_gene: TRBJ2-3
CDR3nt: TGTGCCAGCAGCCCTCAACTTAGCACAGATACGCAGTATTTT
CDR3aa: CASSPQLSTDTQYF

d_gene: .
abundance: .
v_gene: TRBV12-3/TRBV12-4
j_gene: TRBJ2-5
CDR3nt: TGTGCCGGCAGTTTCGCCGGGATCCAAGAGACCCAGTACTTC
CDR3aa: CAGSFAGIQETQYF